This entry lists 7 T cell receptor beta chains sequenced from one sample in a study of blood T cell repertoires in COVID-19. Assay used: immunoSEQ multiplex PCR; TCRdb lists only in-frame clones, some missing. The repertoire holds about 130,000 clones, with roughly 80% as singletons. The sample was peripheral blood. These receptors were collected from a woman aged 60 to 75 with acute or convalescent COVID-19.

The rearrangement uses TRBV6-6 and TRBJ1-6, with D perhaps TRBD1 (5 bases). This CDR3 contains 14 residues. Looked up from germline, CDR1 is MNHNY and CDR2 is SVGAGI (reference sequence). V lost 6 bases to trimming and J lost 9 bases, with 15 bases between them. The CDR3 nucleotides are TGTGCCAGCAGACCCGAGGAGGGGCGTTCACCCCTCCACTTT. It codes for CASRPEEGRSPLHF.

J is TRBJ1-4 and V is TRBV5-1; 9 bases are shared with TRBD1. The CDR3 sequence is 15 residues long. The J segment lost 7 bases and the V segment lost 4 bases, leaving 8 bases of the junction unmatched. Per the germline V gene, CDR1 is SGHRS and CDR2 is YFSETQ. The CDR3 protein is CASSPKTGGIEKLFF. The CDR3 nucleotides are TGCGCCAGCAGCCCCAAGACAGGGGGGATTGAAAAACTGTTTTTT.

This clone showed up just a few times. The genes are TRBV11-2 and TRBJ1-2; weak D call: TRBD1 (6 bases). V was cut by 6 bases and J by 7 bases, with 15 bases left in between. CDR1 is SGHAT and CDR2 is FQNNGV in the germline V gene. The CDR3 covers 13 residues. CDR3: CASRMITGIGYTF. The CDR3 DNA reads TGTGCCAGCAGGATGATTACAGGGATTGGCTACACCTTC.

The chain uses TRBV27 and TRBJ2-7; D might be TRBD1 (6 bases). Germline V gene data show CDR1 as MNHEY and CDR2 as SMNVEV (reference sequence). V was trimmed by 8 bases and J by 5 bases, leaving 13 bases between them. The CDR3 is 12 amino acids. Here the CDR3 reads CASYRVFHEQYV. The CDR3 DNA follows: TGTGCCAGCTACAGGGTTTTCCACGAGCAGTACGTC.

The rearrangement links TRBV9 to TRBJ1-3, with 8 nucleotides matching TRBD1. The CDR3 spans 16 residues. The J segment lost 4 bases and the V segment lost 3 bases, leaving 9 bases of the junction unmatched. The germline V gene has CDR1 SGDLS and CDR2 YYNGEE. This CDR3 is CASSEDRAKGGNTIYF. CDR3 DNA sequence: TGTGCCAGCAGCGAGGACAGGGCTAAAGGAGGAAACACCATATATTTT.

This rearrangement joins TRBV10-3 to TRBJ1-1, with D perhaps matching TRBD1 (6 bases). CDR3 length equals 15 residues. Trimming stripped 2 bases from V and 0 bases from J, with 10 bases between. Germline V gene sequence: CDR1 ENHRY, CDR2 SYGVKD. The CDR3 here is CAISESRTVNTEAFF. The DNA for the CDR3 is TGTGCCATCAGTGAGAGTCGGACAGTGAACACTGAAGCTTTCTTT.

This chain connects TRBV6-6 to TRBJ2-7; a weak D match, TRBD1 (6 bases). CDR3 length: 11 amino acids. CDR1 MNHNY and CDR2 SVGAGI come from the germline V gene (reference sequence). Between the trimmed V and J ends, which lost 6 bases and 5 bases, there was a span of 8 bases. The CDR3 protein is CASRKGDEQYF. The CDR3 nucleotides are TGTGCCAGCAGAAAGGGGGACGAGCAGTACTTC.